Each of the 7 T cell receptor beta chains below was sequenced from the same sample in a study of cytomegalovirus exposure and HLA in healthy donors. Assay used: immunoSEQ multiplex PCR; TCRdb lists only in-frame clones, some missing. This sample has about 160,000 clones, with around 96% found just once. The specimen sequenced was PBMCs. The receptors shown here come from a woman younger than 35 in good health and CMV-seronegative.

This chain uses TRBV29-1 with TRBJ1-1; TRBD1 matches 10 bases. V trimming: 6 bases; J trimming: 5 bases; junction bases outside the gene matches: 3. Per the germline V gene, CDR1 is SQVTM and CDR2 is ANQGSEA. The length of the CDR3 is 12 residues. CDR3 coding DNA: TGCAGCGTGGAGGACAGGGGGACTGAAGCTTTCTTT. Protein product: CSVEDRGTEAFF.

V usage is TRBV4-1 and J usage is TRBJ2-7; D is perhaps TRBD1 (8 bases). Germline CDR1 and CDR2: MGHRA and YSYEKL. The CDR3 loop spans 15 amino acids. V dropped 3 bases and J dropped 7 bases, with 19 bases sitting between them. The CDR3 DNA reads as TGCGCCAGCAGCCAGCGGACAGGGTGGGGGGGGGAGCAGTACTTC. Its protein is CASSQRTGWGGEQYF.

Points on this clone: The sample holds other DNA sequences that translate to the same CDR3. This rearrangement joins TRBV18 to TRBJ2-1, with 7 bases lining up with TRBD1. This CDR3 has 15 amino acids. V gave up 1 base and J gave up 3 bases; unmatched junction bases: 3. The germline V gene has CDR1 KGHSH and CDR2 LQKENI. CDR3 in DNA: TGTGCCAGCTCACCACAGGGGGCGGGCTACAATGAGCAGTTCTTC. Translating it yields CASSPQGAGYNEQFF.

The gene calls are TRBV5-1 and TRBJ1-5; tentatively, D is TRBD1 (6 bases). The germline V gene has CDR1 SGHRS and CDR2 YFSETQ. The CDR3 is 15 amino acids. Trimming removed 1 base from V and 0 bases from J, with 8 bases in between. Written as DNA, the CDR3 is TGCGCCAGCAGCTTGACAGGGAATAGCAATCAGCCCCAGCATTTT. This sequence encodes CASSLTGNSNQPQHF.

The J gene is TRBJ2-5, the V gene TRBV9; tentatively, D is TRBD2 (6 bases). Germline CDR1 is SGDLS and CDR2 is YYNGEE. The germline V and J ends were trimmed by 0 bases and 1 base, with 13 bases remaining between them. The CDR3 is 16 amino acids. The CDR3 nucleotides are TGTGCCAGCAGCGTAGGAGGCGGGGCCCTCCAAGAGACCCAGTACTTC. Translated, it gives CASSVGGGALQETQYF. The variable domain in full, completed from reference TRBV9 and TRBJ2-5, reads DSGVTQTPKHLITATGQRVTLRCSPRSGDLSVYWYQQSLDQGLQFLIQYYNGEERAKGNILERFSAQQFPDLHSELNLSSLELGDSALYFCASSVGGGALQETQYFGPGTRLLVL.

This clone was recorded only once. The DNA for the CDR3 is TGTGCCAGCAGTCCAAATTGGGCGGGGGGTGGACGAGAGACCCAGTACTTC. It specifies CASSPNWAGGGRETQYF. This rearrangement joins TRBV27 to TRBJ2-5; 8 bases are a match to TRBD2. This CDR3 is 17 amino acids long. The V gene end was trimmed by 5 bases and the J gene end by 4 bases; junction bases not matched to a gene: 15. The germline V gene has CDR1 MNHEY and CDR2 SMNVEV (reference sequence).

This chain uses TRBV6-5 with TRBJ1-2; D ambiguous. The CDR3 spans 14 residues. CDR1 is MNHEY, CDR2 SVGAGI, per germline. V gave up 6 bases and J gave up 6 bases, with 17 bases separating them. CDR3 protein: CASSALAGWDGYTF. In DNA, the CDR3 is TGTGCCAGCAGCGCCCTTGCGGGGTGGGATGGCTACACCTTC.